A single sample gave rise to the 17 T cell receptor beta chains below, sequenced in a study of glioma-infiltrating T cells. Amplification of TCR alpha and beta CDR3 regions from RNA used iRepertoire nested multiplex PCR. TCRdb ran MiXCR on the multiplex PCR reads and lists one entry per CDR3 protein. The sample records more than 90,000 distinct CDR3 sequences, roughly 37% being singletons. The sample taken for sequencing was glioma tissue, nonneoplastic brain tissue, or PBMCs (not recorded which). The receptor source for this set is a human donor with low-grade glioma or glioblastoma, undergoing nonglioma brain surgery, or in good health (not recorded which).

This clonotype was picked up many times. CDR3 DNA sequence: TGTGCCAGCAGTGACCACAGGGCAGGAGAGACCCAGTACTTC. Its translation: CASSDHRAGETQYF. This chain uses TRBV25-1 with TRBJ2-5, with D tentatively TRBD1 (6 bases). The germline gives CDR1 MGHDK, CDR2 SYGVNS. The CDR3 runs 14 residues. V gave up 3 bases and J gave up 4 bases, with 12 bases separating them. The full variable domain, rest sourced from reference TRBV25-1 and TRBJ2-5, is EADIYQTPRYLVIGTGKKITLECSQTMGHDKMYWYQQDPGMELHLIHYSYGVNSTEKGDLSSESTVSRIRTEHFPLTLESARPSHTSQYLCASSDHRAGETQYFGPGTRLLVL.

The CDR3 nucleotides are TGTGCCAGCAGAAACGTACGTAGCGGGGGGACCAAAGAGCAGTACTTC. This encodes CASRNVRSGGTKEQYF. This chain uses TRBV6-6 with TRBJ2-7; 10 bases are shared with TRBD2. The CDR3 runs 16 residues. The J segment lost 7 bases and the V segment lost 6 bases, leaving 15 bases of the junction unmatched. Germline V gene lookup returns CDR1 MNHNY and CDR2 SVGAGI (reference sequence).

This clonotype was seen repeatedly, ten times or more. The chain uses TRBV7-9 and TRBJ1-6; TRBD1 agrees at 7 bases. The germline CDR1 and CDR2 sequences are SEHNR and FQNEAQ (reference sequence). J was trimmed by 15 bases and V by 3 bases; bases with no gene match: 5. The CDR3 is 12 amino acids. This CDR3 is CASSFETGYLHF. DNA for the CDR3: TGTGCCAGCAGCTTTGAGACAGGGTACCTCCACTTT.

This clonotype was recorded many times. V and J are TRBV7-9 and TRBJ1-5, with D maybe TRBD1 (6 bases). Germline V lookup: CDR1 SEHNR, CDR2 FQNEAQ (reference sequence). The V end was cut by 3 bases, the J end by 6 bases, with 6 bases between. This CDR3 is 12 amino acids long. CDR3 nucleotide sequence: TGTGCCAGCAGCTTGGACAGTCAGCCCCAGCATTTT. This encodes CASSLDSQPQHF.

This clonotype occurred many times. The rearrangement joins TRBV2 to TRBJ1-1; a weak D match, TRBD1 (6 bases). CDR3 size: 14 residues. Trimming took off 6 bases at V and 2 bases at J, with 13 bases between the two ends. Per germline, CDR1 SNHLY and CDR2 FYNNEI. CDR3 DNA: TGTGCCAGCAGGACGGACAGATCAAACACTGAAGCTTTCTTT. Encoded protein: CASRTDRSNTEAFF.

This clonotype was picked up many times. The V gene is TRBV25-1, the J gene TRBJ2-7, with 13 bases identical to TRBD2. V was clipped by 5 bases and J by 3 bases; unmatched bases: 28. CDR1 and CDR2 (germline): MGHDK, SYGVNS. The CDR3 length is 23 residues. CDR3 sequence reads: CASSTLSDRGPGLAGPKVYEQYF. The CDR3 coding sequence is TGTGCCAGCAGTACCCTCTCGGACAGGGGCCCGGGACTAGCGGGACCCAAGGTCTACGAGCAGTACTTC.

This clonotype is medium-sized by share. V and J are TRBV28 and TRBJ2-1; unclear D gene. Between the trimmed V and J ends, which lost 1 base and 8 bases, there was a span of 15 bases. This CDR3 spans 15 amino acids. From germline, CDR1 is MDHEN and CDR2 SYDVKM. The CDR3 sequence: CASSLLVFGVYEQFF. The CDR3 nucleotides read TGTGCCAGCAGTTTATTGGTTTTTGGGGTGTATGAGCAGTTCTTC.

Concerning this clonotype itself: This may be a read error: a much more frequent sequence differs by one nucleotide. The rearrangement uses TRBV11-2 and TRBJ1-2, with D hard to call. Germline CDR1 SGHAT, CDR2 FQNNGV. V lost 5 bases to trimming and J lost 4 bases, with 17 bases between them. The CDR3 is 15 residues long. CDR3 in amino acids: CASSPRTQIIYGYTF. The CDR3 DNA reads as TGTGCCAGCAGCCCCCGGACCCAAATAATCTATGGCTACACCTTC.

About this clonotype: A much more abundant neighbour one base away suggests this may be a read error. This likely comes from a read error, as the CDR3 has no conserved phenylalanine or tryptophan at its end. The V and J genes are TRBV24-1 and TRBJ2-6, with 8 bases aligning to TRBD2. CDR3 length: 15 amino acids. The germline CDR1 and CDR2 sequences are KGHDR and SFDVKD. The J segment lost 4 bases and the V segment lost 9 bases, leaving 7 bases of the junction unmatched. The CDR3: CATQTGGAGANVLTL. In DNA, the CDR3 is TGTGCCACCCAAACGGGGGGGGCCGGGGCCAACGTCCTGACTCTC.

This clonotype has only a few counts. Just one base apart from a much larger clone, this may be a read error. The rearrangement links TRBV20-1 to TRBJ2-5; 14 nucleotides agree with TRBD2. The CDR3 loop spans 14 amino acids. From germline, CDR1 is DFQATT and CDR2 SNEGSKA (reference sequence). CDR3 sequence (DNA): TGCAGTATCAGACTAGCGGGGGGGCAAGGGACCCAGTACTTC. It yields the protein CSIRLAGGQGTQYF.

This clonotype was recorded many times. The V call is TRBV2, the J call TRBJ2-7; no clear D. There are 13 residues in the CDR3. From germline, CDR1 is SNHLY and CDR2 FYNNEI. Between the trimmed V and J ends, which lost 11 bases and 0 bases, there was a span of 14 bases. CDR3 residues: CALQGGSSYEQYF. In nucleotides, the CDR3 is TGTGCCCTCCAAGGCGGTAGCTCCTACGAGCAGTACTTC.

The rearrangement uses TRBV4-1 and TRBJ2-7, with 9 bases identical to TRBD2. Germline CDR1 and CDR2: MGHRA and YSYEKL. V shed 0 bases, J shed 2 bases, and the junction held 8 bases outside the gene matches. The length of the CDR3 is 17 residues. CDR3: CASSQEVVTSGPYEQYF. For the CDR3, the DNA is TGCGCCAGCAGCCAAGAAGTCGTAACTAGCGGGCCCTACGAGCAGTACTTC.

Concerning this clonotype: Germline is not matched at one junction end, which may reflect a read error. The chain has TRBV20-1 and TRBJ1-1; 7 nucleotides line up with TRBD1. The CDR3 has 14 amino acids. Germline CDR1 is DFQATT and CDR2 is SNEGSKA (reference sequence). CDR3 sequence reads: CSADQTGLNTKAFF. Written as DNA, the CDR3 is TGCAGTGCTGACCAGACAGGGCTGAACACTAAAGCTTTCTTT.

The V call is TRBV7-2, the J call TRBJ1-5; D gene ambiguous. The V gene lost 5 bases and the J gene lost 5 bases, with 16 bases spanning the gap. The CDR3 is 15 amino acids. Per germline, CDR1 SGHTA and CDR2 FQGNSA. CDR3 residues: CASSLIGYGYQPQHF. The CDR3 DNA reads TGTGCCAGCAGCCTTATAGGGTACGGTTATCAGCCCCAGCATTTT.

This clonotype came up many times. This chain connects TRBV14 to TRBJ1-1, with a tentative D call TRBD1 (5 bases). The CDR3 loop spans 14 amino acids. Trimming shortened V by 1 base and J by 5 bases, and 11 bases separated the two germline ends. CDR1 SGHDN and CDR2 FVKESK come from the germline V gene. CDR3: CASSQVAGRTEAFF. The CDR3, as DNA: TGTGCCAGCAGCCAAGTTGCGGGGCGAACTGAAGCTTTCTTT.

This clonotype was recorded many times. The chain uses TRBV20-1 and TRBJ2-3; 7 bases line up with TRBD2. Germline V gene sequence: CDR1 DFQATT, CDR2 SNEGSKA (reference sequence). With 2 bases clipped from V and 0 bases from J, the junction kept 8 bases outside the gene matches. This CDR3 has 16 residues. The CDR3 loop is CSARWRLALSTDTQYF. The CDR3 region has the DNA TGCAGTGCTAGATGGAGACTAGCCTTGAGCACAGATACGCAGTATTTT.

This clonotype showed up just once. The chain uses TRBV5-1 and TRBJ2-3; D unclear. CDR3 length: 14 amino acids. In germline, CDR1 is SGHRS, CDR2 YFSETQ. Trimming cost V 0 bases and J 7 bases, with 12 bases left between them. The chain's CDR3 is CASSLGRSPYTQYF. CDR3 coding DNA: TGCGCCAGCAGCTTGGGTAGGTCCCCATATACGCAGTATTTT.